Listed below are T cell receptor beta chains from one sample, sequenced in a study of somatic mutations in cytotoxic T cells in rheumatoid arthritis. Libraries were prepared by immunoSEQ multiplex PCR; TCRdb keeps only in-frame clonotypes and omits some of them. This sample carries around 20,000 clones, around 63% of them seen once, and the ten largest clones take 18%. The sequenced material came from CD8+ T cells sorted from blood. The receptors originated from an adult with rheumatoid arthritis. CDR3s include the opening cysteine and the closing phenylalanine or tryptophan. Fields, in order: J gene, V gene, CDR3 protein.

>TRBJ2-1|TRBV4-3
CASSQLAGGLYEQFF
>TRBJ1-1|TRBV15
CATSRLGVDRGRGTEAFF
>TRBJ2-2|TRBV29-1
CSVEDTGELFF
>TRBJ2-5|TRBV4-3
CASSQVGQGAGETQYF
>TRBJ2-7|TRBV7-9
CASSFRDRGYEQYF
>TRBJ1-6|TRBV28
CASSSTVLDNSPLHF
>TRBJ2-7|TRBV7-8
CASSYSGGSSYEQYF
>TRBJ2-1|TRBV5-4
CASSWGNEQFF
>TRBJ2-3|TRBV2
CASSDVGGLIDTQYF
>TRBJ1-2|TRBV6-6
CASSNALTGTVYGYTF
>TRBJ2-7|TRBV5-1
CASSLDLGGLAEQYF
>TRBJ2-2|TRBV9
CASSPPNTGELFF
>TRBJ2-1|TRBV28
CASSFQGGYNEQFF
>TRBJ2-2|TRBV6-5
CASSYSIWGTGELFF
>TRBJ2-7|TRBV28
CASSSKDRVYEQYF
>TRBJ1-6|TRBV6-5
CASSDPTGTHSPLHF
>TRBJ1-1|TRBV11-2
CASSIHYVSHTEAFF
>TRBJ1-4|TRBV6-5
CASSYSRADNEKLFF
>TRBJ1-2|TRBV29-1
CSVASYRDNNYGYTF
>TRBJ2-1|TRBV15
CATSARTSGDNEQFF
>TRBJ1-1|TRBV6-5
CASSSLTATEAFF
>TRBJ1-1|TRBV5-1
CASSLTENTEAFF
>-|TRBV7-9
CASILYEQYF
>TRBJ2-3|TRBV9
CASSDSGGTSTDTQYF